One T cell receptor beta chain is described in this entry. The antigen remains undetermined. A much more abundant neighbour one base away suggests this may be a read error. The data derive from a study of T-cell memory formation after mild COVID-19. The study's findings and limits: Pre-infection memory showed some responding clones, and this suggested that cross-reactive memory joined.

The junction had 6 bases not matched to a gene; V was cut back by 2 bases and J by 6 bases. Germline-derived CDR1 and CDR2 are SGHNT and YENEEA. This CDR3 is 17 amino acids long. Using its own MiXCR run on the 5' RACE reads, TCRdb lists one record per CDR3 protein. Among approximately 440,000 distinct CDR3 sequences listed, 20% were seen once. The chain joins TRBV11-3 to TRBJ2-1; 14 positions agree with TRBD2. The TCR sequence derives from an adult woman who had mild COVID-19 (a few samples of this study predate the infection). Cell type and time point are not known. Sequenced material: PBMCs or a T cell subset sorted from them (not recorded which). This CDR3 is CASSLSLTSGRANEQFF. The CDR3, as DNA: TGTGCCAGCAGCTTATCCCTGACTAGCGGGAGGGCCAATGAGCAGTTCTTC. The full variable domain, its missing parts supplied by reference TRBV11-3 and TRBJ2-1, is EAGVVQSPRYKIIEKKQPVAFWCNPISGHNTLYWYLQNLGQGPELLIRYENEEAVDDSQLPKDRFSAERLKGVDSTLKIQPAELGDSAVYLCASSLSLTSGRANEQFFGPGTRLTVL.